A single sample gave rise to the 6 T cell receptor beta chains below, sequenced in a study of CD8+CD57+ T cells in acquired aplastic anemia. The study profiled TCR beta VDJ and CDR3 using genomic DNA as template. MiXCR was run by TCRdb on the reads, yielding one entry per CDR3 protein. The sample includes tens of thousands of distinct CDR3 sequences, about 63% seen only once; the top ten take roughly three fifths. Before being chosen for sequencing, patients had shown CD8+CD57+ cell expansion by flow cytometry. Sequenced material: sorted CD4+, CD8+, or CD8+CD57+ T cells (not recorded which) from PBMCs. The receptors come from a human donor with aplastic anemia.

At least ten counts were recorded for this clonotype. The chain employs TRBV7-9 and TRBJ1-2, with D hard to call. Germline-derived CDR1 and CDR2 are SEHNR and FQNEAQ (reference sequence). This CDR3 spans 14 amino acids. Trimming cost V 1 base and J 1 base, with 7 bases left between them. The CDR3 sequence: CASSLVGFNYGYTF. CDR3 sequence (DNA): TGTGCCAGCAGCTTAGTAGGTTTTAACTATGGCTACACCTTC.

The V call is TRBV19, the J call TRBJ2-7, with 9 bases fitting TRBD1. V trimming: 5 bases; J trimming: 3 bases; junction bases outside the gene matches: 5. This CDR3 comprises 14 residues. From germline, CDR1 is LNHDA and CDR2 SQIVND (reference sequence). Written as DNA, the CDR3 is TGTGCCAGTAGTGCGGACAGGGGCTACTACGAGCAGTACTTC. Translating gives CASSADRGYYEQYF.

The table lists this clonotype with many counts. The J gene is TRBJ2-3, the V gene TRBV11-2, with 10 bases matching TRBD1. This CDR3 has 16 amino acids. Per germline, CDR1 SGHAT and CDR2 FQNNGV. Germline trimming cut 2 bases from V and 3 bases from J; bases unmatched to any gene: 5. CDR3 amino acids: CASSLRTGGSTDTQYF. The CDR3 bases are TGTGCCAGCAGCTTAAGGACAGGGGGGAGTACAGATACGCAGTATTTT. The whole variable domain, filled in from reference TRBV11-2 and TRBJ2-3, reads EAGVAQSPRYKIIEKRQSVAFWCNPISGHATLYWYQQILGQGPKLLIQFQNNGVVDDSQLPKDRFSAERLKGVDSTLKIQPAKLEDSAVYLCASSLRTGGSTDTQYFGPGTRLTVL.

V is TRBV7-2 and J is TRBJ2-7, with D unresolved. This CDR3 is built from 11 residues. Trimming left V 5 bases short and J 7 bases short, with 9 bases between. The V gene's germline CDR1 is SGHTA and CDR2 FQGNSA. The CDR3 reads CASSRQMEQYF. CDR3 bases: TGTGCCAGCAGCCGTCAAATGGAGCAGTACTTC.

V and J are TRBV19 and TRBJ1-2; 8 bases fit TRBD1. Germline values: CDR1 LNHDA, CDR2 SQIVND (reference sequence). The CDR3 is 13 amino acids. The junction had 2 bases not matched to a gene; V was cut back by 6 bases and J by 2 bases. The CDR3 here is CASRGTGNYGYTF. The CDR3 DNA reads as TGTGCCAGTAGAGGGACAGGAAACTATGGCTACACCTTC.

The chain joins TRBV15 to TRBJ2-7; possibly TRBD1 or TRBD2 for D (5 bases each). Looked up from germline, CDR1 is LNHNV and CDR2 is YYDKDF (reference sequence). V gave up 0 bases and J gave up 7 bases, with 13 bases separating them. CDR3 length: 14 amino acids. In nucleotides, the CDR3 is TGTGCCACCAGCAGAGATCCAGGGAGAGGAGAGCAGTACTTC. It encodes CATSRDPGRGEQYF.